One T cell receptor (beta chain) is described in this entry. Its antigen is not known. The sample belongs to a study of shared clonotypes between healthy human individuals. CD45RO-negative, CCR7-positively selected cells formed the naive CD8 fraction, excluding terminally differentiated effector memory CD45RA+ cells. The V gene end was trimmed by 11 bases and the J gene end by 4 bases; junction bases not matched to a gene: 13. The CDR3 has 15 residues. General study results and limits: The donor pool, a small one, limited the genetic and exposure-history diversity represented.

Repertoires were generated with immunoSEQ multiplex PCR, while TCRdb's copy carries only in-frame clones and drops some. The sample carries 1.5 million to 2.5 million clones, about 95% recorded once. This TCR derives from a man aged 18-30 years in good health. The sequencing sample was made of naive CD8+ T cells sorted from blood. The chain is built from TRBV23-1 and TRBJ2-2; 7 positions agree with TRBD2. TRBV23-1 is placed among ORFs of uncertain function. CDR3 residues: CAVWEGDVGTGELFF. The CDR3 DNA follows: TGCGCCGTTTGGGAGGGAGATGTGGGCACCGGGGAGCTGTTTTTT.